These 30 T cell receptor beta chains came from one sample sequenced in a study of cytotoxic CD8 clonotypes in ibrutinib-treated CLL. Profiling relied on immunoSEQ multiplex PCR, and the TCRdb table lists in-frame clones only, not all of them. Of some 310,000 clones listed, almost 80% are singletons. The specimen was PBMCs, collected before ibrutinib treatment. The receptors come from a human donor with chronic lymphocytic leukemia.

The J gene is TRBJ2-7, the V gene TRBV4-2; 7 bases match TRBD2. Germline loops: CDR1 LGHNA, CDR2 YNFKEQ. CDR3 length equals 14 residues. The ends lost 0 bases at V and 5 bases at J; junction bases unmatched: 4. The CDR3 reads CASSQDGGVNEQYF. The CDR3 nucleotides read TGTGCCAGCAGCCAAGATGGGGGGGTCAACGAGCAGTACTTC.

The chain recombines TRBV28 with TRBJ1-1; unclear D gene. Trimming removed 1 base at V and 0 bases at J, with 9 bases between. CDR1 is MDHEN, CDR2 SYDVKM, per germline. The CDR3 is made up of 15 amino acids. CDR3 sequence reads: CASSLFRRMNTEAFF. The CDR3 region has the DNA TGTGCCAGCAGTTTATTTCGCAGAATGAACACTGAAGCTTTCTTT.

The V and J genes are TRBV5-1 and TRBJ1-2; tentative D call: TRBD1 (6 bases). This CDR3 region has 14 residues. Germline CDR1 and CDR2: SGHRS and YFSETQ. V shed 4 bases and J shed 6 bases, with 16 bases lying between them. CDR3 sequence reads: CASSQGQGRHGYTF. DNA of the CDR3: TGCGCCAGCAGCCAAGGCCAGGGGCGGCATGGCTACACCTTC.

Comments on this clone: Other DNA sequences in this sample translate to the same CDR3. The chain has TRBV5-1 and TRBJ2-1; D gene ambiguous. CDR1 SGHRS and CDR2 YFSETQ come from the germline V gene. Trimming left V 5 bases short and J 7 bases short, with 7 bases between. The CDR3 is 11 residues long. The CDR3 protein is CASRLGNEQFF. The CDR3 DNA is TGCGCCAGCAGGTTAGGGAATGAGCAGTTCTTC.

The CDR3 is CASSYSEQAGGYTF. CDR3 nucleotide sequence: TGTGCCAGCAGTTACAGCGAACAGGCGGGTGGCTACACCTTC. The chain carries TRBV6-6 and TRBJ1-2, with D perhaps TRBD1 (5 bases). Germline CDR1 is MNHNY and CDR2 is SVGAGI (reference sequence). V lost 2 bases to trimming and J lost 7 bases, with 14 bases between them. The length of the CDR3 is 14 residues.

The rearrangement uses TRBV2 and TRBJ1-2, with 9 bases identical to TRBD1. V lost 7 bases, J lost 5 bases, and 8 bases stayed unmatched. This CDR3 has 14 residues. Germline V CDR1 and CDR2: SNHLY, FYNNEI. CDR3 DNA sequence: TGTGCCAGCACTCTTGGACAGGGGTTTTATGGCTACACCTTC. It translates to CASTLGQGFYGYTF. Looking up the rest from reference TRBV2 and TRBJ1-2 gives the full variable domain: EPEVTQTPSHQVTQMGQEVILRCVPISNHLYFYWYRQILGQKVEFLVSFYNNEISEKSEIFDDQFSVERPDGSNFTLKIRSTKLEDSAMYFCASTLGQGFYGYTFGSGTRLTVV.

This chain connects TRBV18 to TRBJ2-7; tentatively, D is TRBD2 (6 bases). Germline CDR1 is KGHSH and CDR2 is LQKENI. CDR3 length equals 15 residues. Between the trimmed V and J ends, which lost 3 bases and 2 bases, there was a span of 14 bases. The CDR3 loop is CASSPFGTEAYEQYF. The CDR3 DNA sequence: TGTGCCAGCTCACCGTTCGGGACTGAAGCCTACGAGCAGTACTTC.

CDR3 in DNA: TGCGCCAGCAGCTTGTTTCGGGCATATACCGGGGAGCTGTTTTTT. Protein sequence: CASSLFRAYTGELFF. The chain employs TRBV5-1 and TRBJ2-2; no definite D call. The CDR3 runs 15 residues. Germline V gene sequence: CDR1 SGHRS, CDR2 YFSETQ. Trimming pared 1 base from V and 5 bases from J, leaving 12 bases between.

The gene calls are TRBV18 and TRBJ2-2, with 10 bases matching TRBD1. The J segment lost 4 bases and the V segment lost 3 bases, leaving 2 bases of the junction unmatched. The CDR3 spans 15 residues. The V gene's germline CDR1 is KGHSH and CDR2 LQKENI. CDR3: CASSPGTGVTGELFF. CDR3 DNA: TGTGCCAGCTCACCCGGGACAGGGGTCACCGGGGAGCTGTTTTTT.

V gene TRBV30 combines with J gene TRBJ2-3; D is ambiguous. Germline CDR1 GTSNPN, CDR2 SVGIG (reference sequence). V was pared by 1 base and J by 8 bases, with 7 bases between. This CDR3 spans 11 amino acids. The CDR3 nucleotides are TGTGCCTGGAGTGGCCGAGGTACGCAGTATTTT. Protein product: CAWSGRGTQYF.

The V call is TRBV7-6, the J call TRBJ2-7, with 9 nucleotides matching TRBD2. CDR1 SGHVS and CDR2 FNYEAQ come from the germline V gene. V shed 5 bases and J 4 bases; nucleotides not matched to a gene: 6. CDR3 length: 14 amino acids. The CDR3 nucleotides are TGTGCCAGCAGCCCAGCGGGAGGTTTTTACGAGCAGTACTTC. Protein sequence: CASSPAGGFYEQYF. Filled out from reference TRBV7-6 and TRBJ2-7, the complete variable domain reads GAGVSQSPRYKVTKRGQDVALRCDPISGHVSLYWYRQALGQGPEFLTYFNYEAQQDKSGLPNDRFSAERPEGSISTLTIQRTEQRDSAMYRCASSPAGGFYEQYFGPGTRLTVT.

J is TRBJ2-7 and V is TRBV27, with D possibly being TRBD1 (6 bases). CDR1 and CDR2 from the germline V gene are MNHEY and SMNVEV (reference sequence). Trimming stripped 6 bases from V and 2 bases from J, with 23 bases between. CDR3 length: 17 amino acids. As DNA, the CDR3 is TGTGCCAGCAGACCCTTCCCAACACAGGGATTCCCCTACGAGCAGTACTTC. Encoded protein: CASRPFPTQGFPYEQYF.

The chain joins TRBV7-7 to TRBJ2-5, with TRBD2 matching 9 bases. The CDR3 length is 16 residues. Germline CDR1 SSHAT, CDR2 FNYEAQ (reference sequence). The V gene end was trimmed by 5 bases and the J gene end by 4 bases; junction bases not matched to a gene: 11. DNA of the CDR3: TGTGCCAGCAGCCCCTATCAAGCGGGAGGCGGAGAGACCCAGTACTTC. Its protein is CASSPYQAGGGETQYF.

The rearrangement joins TRBV28 to TRBJ1-4; 8 bases are a match to TRBD1. The junction had 7 bases not matched to a gene; V was cut back by 3 bases and J by 7 bases. This CDR3 has 15 residues. CDR1 is MDHEN and CDR2 is SYDVKM in the germline V gene. The CDR3 region has the DNA TGTGCCAGCAGTTTCCCGACAGGGGCGGGTGAAAAACTGTTTTTT. This translates into CASSFPTGAGEKLFF.

The V gene is TRBV25-1, the J gene TRBJ1-2, with no clear D. CDR3 length equals 15 residues. The V end lost 1 base, the J end lost 0 bases, and 9 bases lay between the germline ends. Germline V gene sequence: CDR1 MGHDK, CDR2 SYGVNS. The CDR3 reads CASSESGGTNYGYTF. The CDR3 DNA reads as TGTGCCAGCAGTGAATCGGGCGGAACTAACTATGGCTACACCTTC.

The V and J genes are TRBV6-5 and TRBJ1-2, with 7 nucleotides matching TRBD1. Germline V lookup: CDR1 MNHEY, CDR2 SVGAGI. J gave up 4 bases and V 7 bases, and 6 bases lay outside the gene matches. The CDR3 sequence is 13 residues long. The CDR3: CASKSGQIYGYTF. The CDR3 nucleotides read TGTGCCAGCAAGTCGGGACAGATCTATGGCTACACCTTC.

This clone occurred once. The V and J genes are TRBV19 and TRBJ2-7, with 12 positions matching TRBD2. This CDR3 spans 14 amino acids. V shed 4 bases and J 3 bases; nucleotides not matched to a gene: 1. Germline V gene sequence: CDR1 LNHDA, CDR2 SQIVND (reference sequence). CDR3 nucleotides: TGTGCCAGTAGTAGGACTAGCGGGGACTACGAGCAGTACTTC. It specifies CASSRTSGDYEQYF.

A single count supports this clone. The CDR3 region is CASSSTREVELFF. CDR3 coding DNA: TGTGCCAGCAGCTCCACCAGGGAGGTGGAGCTGTTTTTT. The genes are TRBV5-6 and TRBJ2-2; tentatively, D is TRBD2 (6 bases). Trimming removed 3 bases from V and 10 bases from J, with 13 bases in between. The germline gives CDR1 SGHDT, CDR2 YYEEEE. The CDR3 is made up of 13 amino acids. Drawing the rest from reference TRBV5-6 and TRBJ2-2, the complete variable domain is DAGVTQSPTHLIKTRGQQVTLRCSPKSGHDTVSWYQQALGQGPQFIFQYYEEEERQRGNFPDRFSGHQFPNYSSELNVNALLLGDSALYLCASSSTREVELFFGEGSRLTVL.

This clone was recorded only once. The chain couples TRBV27 to TRBJ2-7, with 13 bases that match TRBD2. Trimming removed 5 bases from V and 2 bases from J; junction bases left unmatched: 15. CDR3 length equals 19 residues. CDR1 and CDR2 from the germline V gene are MNHEY and SMNVEV (reference sequence). The CDR3 DNA sequence: TGTGCCAGCAGTGTTTACGGACTAGCGGGAGTAGGCAGACCCTACGAGCAGTACTTC. This encodes CASSVYGLAGVGRPYEQYF.

The J gene is TRBJ2-1, the V gene TRBV5-8; 7 bases map to TRBD2. V lost 4 bases to trimming and J lost 5 bases; unmatched junction nucleotides: 12. Germline CDR1 reads SGHTS; CDR2 reads YDEGEE. The CDR3 extends over 16 amino acids. The CDR3 DNA is TGTGCCAGCAGCCATGTAGCGGGCGCCGTTAACAATGAGCAGTTCTTC. Encoded protein: CASSHVAGAVNNEQFF.

This chain uses TRBV7-8 with TRBJ1-1; 10 nucleotides agree with TRBD1. The CDR3 runs 19 residues. V lost 2 bases, J lost 0 bases, and 12 bases stayed unmatched. Germline values: CDR1 SGHVS, CDR2 FQNEAQ. Written as DNA, the CDR3 is TGTGCCAGCAGCTTACCCAGGACAGGGGGGGACTTCATGAACACTGAAGCTTTCTTT. Protein sequence: CASSLPRTGGDFMNTEAFF.

The chain recombines TRBV2 with TRBJ2-1, with 7 bases lining up with TRBD2. The CDR3 is 13 residues long. The germline V gene encodes CDR1 SNHLY and CDR2 FYNNEI. CDR3 in amino acids: CDVAGDNYNEQFF. In DNA form, the CDR3 reads TGTGATGTGGCGGGAGATAACTACAATGAGCAGTTCTTC.

About this clone: Other DNA sequences in this specimen translate into the identical CDR3. The chain employs TRBV25-1 and TRBJ2-7, with D hard to call. The germline CDR1 and CDR2 sequences are MGHDK and SYGVNS. This CDR3 is built from 10 residues. V lost 8 bases to trimming and J lost 1 base, with 3 bases between them. The CDR3, as DNA: TGTGCCAGCTCTTCCTACGAGCAGTACTTC. Its protein is CASSSYEQYF.

CDR3 protein: CASSLVGFEAFF. Here the CDR3 DNA reads TGTGCCAGCAGCTTGGTGGGATTTGAAGCTTTCTTT. The chain is built from TRBV5-6 and TRBJ1-1; D gene ambiguous. Trimming took off 0 bases at V and 7 bases at J, with 7 bases between the two ends. This CDR3 is built from 12 residues. Germline V lookup: CDR1 SGHDT, CDR2 YYEEEE.

The chain joins TRBV15 to TRBJ2-1; 8 bases are a match to TRBD2. The CDR3 sequence is 16 residues long. V lost 1 base to trimming and J lost 2 bases; unmatched junction nucleotides: 4. Germline lookup yields CDR1 LNHNV and CDR2 YYDKDF (reference sequence). The CDR3 region has the DNA TGTGCCACCAGCAGAGGGGTAGCGGGAACCTACAATGAGCAGTTCTTC. Protein: CATSRGVAGTYNEQFF.

This chain uses TRBV2 with TRBJ1-5, with TRBD1 matching over 9 bases. The CDR3 has 15 amino acids. Trimming cost V 8 bases and J 7 bases; bases outside gene matches: 12. Per germline, CDR1 SNHLY and CDR2 FYNNEI. The CDR3 reads CASRTGELQSQPQHF. The CDR3 nucleotides are TGTGCCAGCCGGACAGGGGAACTCCAAAGCCAGCCCCAGCATTTT.

The chain joins TRBV28 to TRBJ2-5; 12 bases are shared with TRBD2. Germline V CDR1 and CDR2: MDHEN, SYDVKM. The V and J ends lost 5 bases and 5 bases, in that order; junction bases with no gene match: 12. The CDR3 has 17 residues. The CDR3 loop is CASSPPGLAGSGETQYF. In DNA form, the CDR3 reads TGTGCCAGCAGTCCCCCAGGACTAGCGGGATCGGGGGAGACCCAGTACTTC.

V usage is TRBV20-1 and J usage is TRBJ2-7; D not certain. This CDR3 has 11 amino acids. The germline V gene has CDR1 DFQATT and CDR2 SNEGSKA (reference sequence). Trimming pared 5 bases from V and 4 bases from J, leaving 9 bases between. CDR3 protein: CSAGPYYEQYF. DNA for the CDR3: TGCAGTGCTGGACCCTATTACGAGCAGTACTTC.

The chain has TRBV28 and TRBJ1-5; D not resolved. Per germline, CDR1 MDHEN and CDR2 SYDVKM. Between the trimmed V and J ends, which lost 3 bases and 4 bases, there was a span of 16 bases. This CDR3 spans 16 amino acids. CDR3 sequence: CASSFRSGFSNQPQHF. CDR3 coding DNA: TGTGCCAGCAGTTTTAGGTCGGGCTTTTCAAATCAGCCCCAGCATTTT. The whole variable domain, remainder taken from reference TRBV28 and TRBJ1-5, is DVKVTQSSRYLVKRTGEKVFLECVQDMDHENMFWYRQDPGLGLRLIYFSYDVKMKEKGDIPEGYSVSREKKERFSLILESASTNQTSMYLCASSFRSGFSNQPQHFGDGTRLSIL.

The V call is TRBV28, the J call TRBJ2-7; unclear D gene. Germline assignment: CDR1 MDHEN and CDR2 SYDVKM. This CDR3 contains 12 residues. V was cut by 6 bases and J by 4 bases, with 10 bases left in between. CDR3 region: CASSPSPYEQYF. The CDR3 DNA sequence: TGTGCCAGCAGCCCATCCCCGTACGAGCAGTACTTC.